The present T cell receptor (beta chain) was sequenced within a study of T cell repertoires in cytomegalovirus infection. Study-wide context: HLA-B-restricted CMV epitopes that are well studied, plus recently identified HLA-C-restricted ones, were used by the study. Indications of both CMV infection and matching HLA type were provided by public TCR beta signatures.

Findings and limits, study-wide: The cumulative frequency of public TCR beta families distinguished individuals who carried CMV together with the relevant HLA. Within the response measured ex vivo, HLA-C-restricted CMV-specific TCR beta clonotypes were dominant.

TCRdb recomputed calls from the reads with MiXCR, one row per CDR3 protein. The profile covers hundreds of thousands of distinct CDR3 sequences, with 40% to 50% appearing a single time and 40% to 50% taken by the ten largest. Deletions cut 6 bases from V and 6 bases from J, with 12 bases between. CDR1 and CDR2 from the germline V gene are MDHEN and SYDVKM. The CDR3 has 14 amino acids. As concerns this clonotype: Its antigen remains unidentified.

This rearrangement joins TRBV28 to TRBJ1-6; D perhaps matches TRBD1 (5 bases). This TCR was recovered from a human donor in good health (CMV status not recorded). Some clones in this sample may be carry-over from other donors' samples. The sequencing here drew on cultured PBMCs, taken from culture after CMV antigen stimulation. The CDR3 nucleotides read TGTGCCAGCAGCCCAGGGTCAGGTAATTCACCCCTCCACTTT. This translates into CASSPGSGNSPLHF.